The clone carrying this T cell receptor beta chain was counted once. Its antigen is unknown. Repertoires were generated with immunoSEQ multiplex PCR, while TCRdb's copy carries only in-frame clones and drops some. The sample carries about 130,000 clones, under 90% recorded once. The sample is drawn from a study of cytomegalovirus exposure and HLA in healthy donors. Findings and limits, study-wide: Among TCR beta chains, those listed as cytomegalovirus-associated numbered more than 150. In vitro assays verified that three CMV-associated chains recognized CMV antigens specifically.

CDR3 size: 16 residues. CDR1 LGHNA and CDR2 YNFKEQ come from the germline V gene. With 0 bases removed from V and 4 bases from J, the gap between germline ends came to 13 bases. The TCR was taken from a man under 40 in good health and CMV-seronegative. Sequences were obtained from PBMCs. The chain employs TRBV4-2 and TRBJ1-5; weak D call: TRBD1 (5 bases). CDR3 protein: CASSQDARGTNQPQHF. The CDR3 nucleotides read TGTGCCAGCAGCCAAGATGCCCGGGGGACTAATCAGCCCCAGCATTTT.